This is a list of T cell receptor beta chains from one sample in a study of blood T cell repertoires in COVID-19. Assay: immunoSEQ multiplex PCR; the TCRdb copy retains only in-frame clones and omits some. The table has 80,000 to 95,000 clones, about nine tenths seen once. Source material: peripheral blood. These receptors all come from a human donor with active COVID-19. The donor label of this sample is uncertain. Each CDR3 is given with its conserved first and last residue. The D gene is left open where the match is weak. Clone size is given for some rows only: seen once, a few or many times, or a class if the clone is expanded.

j_call d_call v_call clone_size cdr3_nt cdr3_aa
TRBJ2-7 - TRBV6-2/TRBV6-3 - TGTGCCAGCAGTTATACAGGGAGCTCCTACGAGCAGTACTTC CASSYTGSSYEQYF
TRBJ1-1 TRBD1 TRBV2 - TGTGCCAGCAGTAACAGGGGGCGGGCTGAAGCTTTCTTT CASSNRGRAEAFF
TRBJ2-1 TRBD1 TRBV7-8 - TGTGCCAGCAGCCCTTGGGACAGGGACAATGAGCAGTTCTTC CASSPWDRDNEQFF
TRBJ2-5 TRBD1 TRBV3-1/TRBV3-2 - TGTGCCAGCAGCCGTTCGGGACAGGGAGAGGAGACCCAGTACTTC CASSRSGQGEETQYF
TRBJ1-1 - TRBV25-1 - TGTGCCAGCAGTGTCGACAGCTACACTGAAGCTTTCTTT CASSVDSYTEAFF
TRBJ1-2 - TRBV6-1 - TGTGCCAGCAGTGAAGCATGGGTCAGGGGTTTGGATGGCTACACCTTC CASSEAWVRGLDGYTF
TRBJ1-1 - TRBV6-5 - TGTGCCAGCCTGTTACAGGCTTACATGAACACTGAAGCTTTCTTT CASLLQAYMNTEAFF
TRBJ1-2 TRBD1 TRBV4-1 - TGCGCCAGCAGCCGATATAGGGACAGGGAAAACTATGGCTACACCTTC CASSRYRDRENYGYTF
TRBJ2-1 TRBD1 TRBV7-9 - TGTGCCAGCAGCCGGGACAGGGGAAAATACAATGAGCAGTTCTTC CASSRDRGKYNEQFF
TRBJ1-1 TRBD1 TRBV28 - TGTGCCAGCAGTCTCCGGGACAGGGACACTGAAGCTTTCTTT CASSLRDRDTEAFF
TRBJ2-3 - TRBV6-5 - TGTGCCAGCAGTATCCGGGGAAGGACAGATACGCAGTATTTT CASSIRGRTDTQYF
TRBJ2-1 - TRBV11-2 - TGTGCCAGCAGCTTTTGGGGGGGGGCCCTACAAAATGAGCAGTTCTTC CASSFWGGALQNEQFF
TRBJ1-1 - TRBV6-2/TRBV6-3 - TGTGCCAGCAGTCCCTCCGGGACACTATACATGAACACTGAAGCTTTCTTT CASSPSGTLYMNTEAFF
TRBJ2-7 - TRBV7-2 - TGTGCCAGCAGCTTTTACCGGGGAACCTACGAGCAGTACTTC CASSFYRGTYEQYF
TRBJ1-1 - TRBV12-3/TRBV12-4 - TGTGCCAGCAGTTTTGGGGCGCGGACTGAAGCTTTCTTT CASSFGARTEAFF
TRBJ2-7 TRBD2 TRBV19 many TGTGCCAGTAGGTCGGGACGACTAGCGGGGGACCCCTCCTTC CASRSGRLAGDPSF
TRBJ1-2 TRBD1 TRBV12-3/TRBV12-4 - TGTGCCAGCAGGCAGACAGGGGGAATTGGCTACACCTTC CASRQTGGIGYTF
TRBJ1-1 - TRBV6-1 - TGTGCCAGCAGTGAACACGGGGAGAACACTGAAGCTTTCTTT CASSEHGENTEAFF
TRBJ1-6 TRBD1 TRBV4-1 - TGCGCCAGCAGCCGACGGGACAGTGAGACCTATAATTCACCCCTCCACTTT CASSRRDSETYNSPLHF
TRBJ1-3 TRBD1 TRBV4-1 - TGCGCCAGCAGCCAAGAACGGAGGACAGGGTCGGCTGGAAACACCATATATTTT CASSQERRTGSAGNTIYF
TRBJ2-3 - TRBV19 once TGTGCCAGTAGTATCGGAGCGCTATACACAGATACGCAGTATTTT CASSIGALYTDTQYF
TRBJ1-2 - TRBV1 - TGCACCAGCAGCCAAAGTGGACCGGGGGGCTACACCTTC CTSSQSGPGGYTF
TRBJ2-6 - TRBV10-2 - TGCGCCAGCAGTGAGGTGCGATATGGGGCCAACGTCCTGACTTTC CASSEVRYGANVLTF
TRBJ2-5 - TRBV27 - TGTGCCAGCGGATACAGGGAAGAGACCCAGTACTTC CASGYREETQYF
TRBJ2-2 TRBD1 TRBV3-1/TRBV3-2 - TGTGCCAGCAGTCCCTACACGTCGACAGGGGAGAACGGGGAGCTGTTTTTT CASSPYTSTGENGELFF
TRBJ1-4 - TRBV7-2 once TGTGCCAGCAGCTTAGCGGTCGAGGGCGAAAAACTGTTTTTT CASSLAVEGEKLFF
TRBJ1-1 - TRBV11-2 - TGTGCCAGCAGCCCCGTATTCGAGAGGTCTATTCCAGCTTTCTTT CASSPVFERSIPAFF
TRBJ1-1 - TRBV7-2 - TGTGCCAGCAGCTTCTCGGGGGTGGGGAACACTGAAGCCTTCTTT CASSFSGVGNTEAFF
TRBJ1-6 - TRBV2 - TGTCTGCACCTGCAGGACTATAATTCACCCCTCCACTTT CLHLQDYNSPLHF
TRBJ2-3 TRBD2 TRBV18 - TGTGCCAGCTCACCTTTGCGGGGGGGGAGCACAGATACGCAGTATTTT CASSPLRGGSTDTQYF
TRBJ2-7 TRBD2 TRBV6-1 - TGTGCCAGCAGTGAAGCGACGGGGGGGGCCTACGAGCAGTACTTC CASSEATGGAYEQYF
TRBJ1-1 TRBD1 TRBV7-2 - TGTGCCAGCAGCCTCTCCGCAGGGGGCTTAGGGAGGGGGAACACTGAAGCTTTCTTT CASSLSAGGLGRGNTEAFF
TRBJ2-3 TRBD1 TRBV10-2 once TGCGCCAGCAGTCGAACAGGGGTAGTTACAGATACGCAGTATTTT CASSRTGVVTDTQYF
TRBJ1-4 - TRBV20-1 - TGCAGTGCTAGTTCGTCGGTTGCTAATGAAAAACTGTTTTTT CSASSSVANEKLFF
TRBJ2-2 - TRBV7-7 - TGTGCTAGCAGCTGGGACTCCATCACCGGGGAGCTGTTTTTT CASSWDSITGELFF
TRBJ2-7 - TRBV19 - TGTGCCAGTAGTACCCCAGCGGAGAGCTCCTACGAGCAGTACTTC CASSTPAESSYEQYF
TRBJ2-7 TRBD2 TRBV3-1/TRBV3-2 - TGTGCCAGCAGCCAGACGAGCGGGGAAGCCTACGAGCAGTACTTC CASSQTSGEAYEQYF
TRBJ2-7 TRBD1 TRBV5-4 - TGTGCCAGCAGCTTGTCCGGGACAGGGCCCTACGAGCAGTACTTC CASSLSGTGPYEQYF
TRBJ1-3 TRBD1 TRBV3-1/TRBV3-2 - TGTGCCAGCAGCCAAAACACAGGGGCTGGAAACACCATATATTTT CASSQNTGAGNTIYF
TRBJ2-5 TRBD2 TRBV3-1/TRBV3-2 - TGTGCCAGCAGCCAAGGAGCGCTAGCGGGGGGGTACCAAGAGACCCAGTACTTC CASSQGALAGGYQETQYF
TRBJ2-2 TRBD2 TRBV5-4 - TGTGCCAGCAGCTGGAGCGGGGGGGGCACCGGGGAGCTGTTTTTT CASSWSGGGTGELFF
TRBJ2-1 TRBD1 TRBV18 once TGTGCCAGCTCAACCGGGACAGGGGGTCACGAGCAGTTCTTC CASSTGTGGHEQFF
TRBJ2-1 TRBD1 TRBV24-1 once TGTGCCACCAGTGAATGGGTAAACGACAGGGGGCAGGTCAATGAGCAGTTCTTC CATSEWVNDRGQVNEQFF
TRBJ2-1 TRBD2 TRBV19 - TGTGCCAGTTCGACGGGGGGTGATTACAATGAGCAGTTCTTC CASSTGGDYNEQFF
TRBJ2-7 - TRBV7-2 - TGTGCCAGCAGCATAAACTCCTACGAGCAGTACTTC CASSINSYEQYF
TRBJ2-3 - TRBV7-8 - TGTGCCAGCAGCCCTCGCACAGATACGCAGTATTTT CASSPRTDTQYF
TRBJ2-1 TRBD2 TRBV6-2/TRBV6-3 - TGTGCCAGCAGCCCCGGGGGGGATGAGCAGTTCTTC CASSPGGDEQFF
TRBJ1-1 - TRBV18 once TGTGCCAGCTCAGCAGTTTCGGCGGAGGAAGCTTTCTTT CASSAVSAEEAFF
TRBJ2-7 - TRBV5-1 - TGCGCCAGCAGCTTAGACGGGTATAACTCCTACGAGCAGTACTTC CASSLDGYNSYEQYF
TRBJ1-1 - TRBV5-1 - TGCGCCAGCAGCTTGGGGGAGGGCGCTGAAGCTTTCTTT CASSLGEGAEAFF
TRBJ2-7 - TRBV19 - TGTGCCAGTAGACAGGGACCCGGGGCCTACGAGCAGTACTTC CASRQGPGAYEQYF
TRBJ2-3 TRBD2 TRBV11-2 - TGTGCCAGCAGCTCCGGACTAGCGGGGGGCGCCACAGATACGCAGTATTTT CASSSGLAGGATDTQYF
TRBJ2-3 - TRBV4-1 - TGCGCCAGCAGCCAGGAGGACGGCCCAGCAAGAGGAGATACGCAGTATTTT CASSQEDGPARGDTQYF
TRBJ2-1 TRBD1 TRBV5-1 - TGCGCCAGCAGCCCCGACAGGGCCGTTTACAATGAGCAGTTCTTC CASSPDRAVYNEQFF
TRBJ1-5 - TRBV5-6 - TGTGCCAGCAGCTTGTCTAATATGAGGTATCAGCCCCAGCATTTT CASSLSNMRYQPQHF
TRBJ2-6 - TRBV7-3 - TGTGCCAGCAGCCGAAATGCAGGGTCCCCCTCTGGGGCCAACGTCCTGACTTTC CASSRNAGSPSGANVLTF
TRBJ1-1 TRBD1 TRBV4-3 - TGCGCCAGCAGCACTGAGACAGGGTCATTCACTGAAGCTTTCTTT CASSTETGSFTEAFF